The T cell receptor beta chain described here comes from a study of cytomegalovirus exposure and HLA in healthy donors. V was clipped by 6 bases and J by 5 bases; unmatched bases: 9. Germline V lookup: CDR1 WNHNN, CDR2 SYGVQD (reference sequence). The CDR3 sequence is 15 residues long. As to this clone: Antigen specificity is unknown.

The study's findings and limits: Likely technical artifact: a cluster of highly shared sequence variants.

These donors, healthy bone marrow donors, were studied. The primer mix had 60 Vbeta and 13 Jbeta primers. Profiled with immunoSEQ multiplex PCR; TCRdb holds only in-frame clones, not every one. The data show about 150,000 clones, with about 72% seen just once and roughly 2.1% held by the top ten. V gene TRBV10-1 combines with J gene TRBJ1-2; 10 positions match TRBD1. What was sequenced was PBMCs. This TCR came from a man in his forties in good health and CMV-seronegative. CDR3 coding DNA: TGCGCCAGCAGGAGGGACAGGGGCGATCATTATGGCTACACCTTC. This translates into CASRRDRGDHYGYTF.